This T cell receptor beta chain was identified during a study of shared clonotypes between healthy human individuals. Study overall: For every donor, three CD4 naive, three CD4 memory, two CD8 naive and one CD8 memory plates were used. General study points: Estimated clonotype richness was generally higher in naive than memory subsets.

A word on this clone: Its antigen is unidentified.

Germline V gene sequence: CDR1 MNHEY, CDR2 SMNVEV (reference sequence). The ends lost 4 bases at V and 3 bases at J; junction bases unmatched: 3. This CDR3 is 14 amino acids long. Every immunoSEQ plate was one replicate of a subset's evenly spread DNA. The table came from immunoSEQ multiplex PCR; TCRdb's copy has only in-frame clones and leaves some out. Found here are about 680,000 clones, 74% of them singletons; the top ten hold about 1.8%. The clonotype comes from a woman in her twenties or thirties in good health. The gene calls are TRBV27 and TRBJ1-1, with TRBD1 matching over 9 bases. Sequencing was done on a sample of memory CD4+ T cells sorted from blood. The subset: CD45RA-negative fraction. CDR3 sequence reads: CASSSDRGDTEAFF. CDR3 bases: TGTGCCAGCAGTTCCGACAGGGGGGACACTGAAGCTTTCTTT.